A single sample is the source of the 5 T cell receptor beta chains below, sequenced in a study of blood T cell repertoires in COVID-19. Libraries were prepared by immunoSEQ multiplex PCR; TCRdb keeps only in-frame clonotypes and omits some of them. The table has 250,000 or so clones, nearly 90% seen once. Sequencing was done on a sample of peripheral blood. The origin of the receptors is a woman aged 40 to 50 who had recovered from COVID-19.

The CDR3 sequence: CASSAGDTQYF. Written as DNA, the CDR3 is TGTGCCAGCAGCGCGGGGGATACGCAGTATTTT. J is TRBJ2-3 and V is TRBV5-4; TRBD2 might be the D (6 bases). V lost 4 bases to trimming and J lost 6 bases, with 6 bases between them. CDR1 and CDR2 from the germline V gene are SGHNT and YYREEE (reference sequence). The length of the CDR3 is 11 residues.

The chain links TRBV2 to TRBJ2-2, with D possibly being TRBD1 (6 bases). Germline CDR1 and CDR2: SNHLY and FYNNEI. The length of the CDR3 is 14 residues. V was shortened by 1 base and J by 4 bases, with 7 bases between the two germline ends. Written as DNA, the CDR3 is TGTGCCAGCAGTGAAGGGGGGCGCACCGGGGAGCTGTTTTTT. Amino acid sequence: CASSEGGRTGELFF.

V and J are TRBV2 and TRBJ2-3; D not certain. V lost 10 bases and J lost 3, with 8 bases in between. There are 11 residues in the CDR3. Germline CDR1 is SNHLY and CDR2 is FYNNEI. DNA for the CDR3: TGTGCCACCGGTCAAACAGATACGCAGTATTTT. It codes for CATGQTDTQYF.

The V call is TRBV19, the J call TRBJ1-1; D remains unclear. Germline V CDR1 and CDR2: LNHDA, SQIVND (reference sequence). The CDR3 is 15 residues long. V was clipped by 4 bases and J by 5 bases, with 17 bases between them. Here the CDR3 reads CASSTGEGWLTEAFF. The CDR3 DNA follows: TGTGCCAGTAGTACCGGGGAGGGTTGGTTGACTGAAGCTTTCTTT. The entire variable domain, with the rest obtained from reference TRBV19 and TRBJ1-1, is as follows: DGGITQSPKYLFRKEGQNVTLSCEQNLNHDAMYWYRQDPGQGLRLIYYSQIVNDFQKGDIAEGYSVSREKKESFPLTVTSAQKNPTAFYLCASSTGEGWLTEAFFGQGTRLTVV.

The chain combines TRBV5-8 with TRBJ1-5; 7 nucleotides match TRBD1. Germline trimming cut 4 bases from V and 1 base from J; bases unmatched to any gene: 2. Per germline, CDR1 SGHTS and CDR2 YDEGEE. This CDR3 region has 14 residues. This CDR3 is CASSGGGSNQPQHF. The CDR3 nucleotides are TGTGCCAGCAGCGGAGGGGGCAGCAATCAGCCCCAGCATTTT. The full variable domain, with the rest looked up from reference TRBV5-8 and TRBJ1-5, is EAGVTQSPTHLIKTRGQQATLRCSPISGHTSVYWYQQALGLGLQFLLWYDEGEERNRGNFPPRFSGRQFPNYSSELNVNALELEDSALYLCASSGGGSNQPQHFGDGTRLSIL.